This passage covers 7 T cell receptor beta chains from one sample sequenced in a study of CD8 T cell repertoires and HIV-1 epitope variants. For these receptors, no antigen is known. Assay: immunoSEQ multiplex PCR; the TCRdb copy retains only in-frame clones and omits some. The sample holds 4,000 to 5,500 clones, about 70% seen once. The specimen sequenced was cultured CD8+ T cells derived from PBMCs. These receptors all stem from a male donor with HIV.

This clone has just a few counts. The rearrangement uses TRBV13 and TRBJ2-1, with D tentatively TRBD2 (5 bases). Germline V gives CDR1 PRHDT, CDR2 FYEKMQ (reference sequence). This CDR3 spans 13 amino acids. V gave up 5 bases and J gave up 4 bases, with 9 bases separating them. The CDR3 region has the DNA TGTGCCAGCAGCCCCAGGAGGTACAATGAGCAGTTCTTC. This codes for CASSPRRYNEQFF.

The J gene is TRBJ1-1, the V gene TRBV7-9; TRBD1 aligns across 7 bases. V was pared by 10 bases and J by 1 base, with 6 bases of the junction left unmatched. Germline lookup yields CDR1 SEHNR and CDR2 FQNEAQ (reference sequence). CDR3 length equals 13 residues. This CDR3 is CATRQGGNTEAFF. The CDR3 DNA is TGTGCCACTCGACAGGGCGGGAACACTGAAGCTTTCTTT.

This clone was recorded only once. The CDR3 nucleotides read TGTGCCAGCAGCGTAGGGGGAGCCGCGGGCCCTGGAGATGAGCAGTTCTTC. It specifies CASSVGGAAGPGDEQFF. The rearrangement joins TRBV9 to TRBJ2-1, with D perhaps TRBD2 (5 bases). Germline CDR1 reads SGDLS; CDR2 reads YYNGEE. V was cut by 0 bases and J by 8 bases, with 21 bases left in between. The CDR3 contains 17 residues.

The chain links TRBV6-5 to TRBJ1-2; D is perhaps TRBD1 (5 bases). This CDR3 has 15 amino acids. V lost 1 base, J lost 4 bases, and 13 bases lay in between. Germline V gene lookup returns CDR1 MNHEY and CDR2 SVGAGI. The CDR3: CASSYLRTSAYGYTF. CDR3 coding DNA: TGTGCCAGCAGTTACTTACGGACATCGGCCTATGGCTACACCTTC.

This chain links TRBV5-6 with TRBJ2-7, with a tentative D call TRBD2 (5 bases). The CDR3 has 11 amino acids. Deletions cut 3 bases from V and 4 bases from J, with 5 bases between. Per germline, CDR1 SGHDT and CDR2 YYEEEE. The CDR3 here is CASSSGYEQYF. In DNA, the CDR3 is TGTGCCAGCAGCTCGGGGTACGAGCAGTACTTC.

This clone has just a few counts. This sequence joins TRBV7-9 and TRBJ1-5; the match to TRBD1 covers 8 bases. The germline CDR1 and CDR2 sequences are SEHNR and FQNEAQ (reference sequence). V trimming: 5 bases; J trimming: 3 bases; junction bases outside the gene matches: 6. The CDR3 is 15 residues long. The CDR3 coding sequence is TGTGCCAGCAGCCTGACAGGGGACCCCAATCAGCCCCAGCATTTT. Amino acids: CASSLTGDPNQPQHF.

V gene TRBV28 combines with J gene TRBJ2-1; D gene ambiguous. This CDR3 region has 13 residues. V was shortened by 4 bases and J by 0 bases, with 4 bases between the two germline ends. The germline V gene encodes CDR1 MDHEN and CDR2 SYDVKM. The CDR3: CASSYSSYNEQFF. The CDR3 coding sequence is TGTGCCAGCAGTTATAGCTCCTACAATGAGCAGTTCTTC.